Presented here are 15 T cell receptor beta chains from one specimen sequenced in a study of T cell responses to AZD1222 COVID-19 vaccine (dated by TCRdb to the early 2020s). This specimen's time point label, interpreted: about 28 days (+/-7) after the second vaccine dose. Receptor libraries were prepared by the immunoSEQ multiplex PCR assay. TCRdb's version of the immuneACCESS table is confined to in-frame rearrangements and falls short of the full clone set. An unresolved V gene accounts for under half of the shortfall where checked; the remainder is of unknown origin. Across this sample there are under 200,000 clones, with 85% to 90% seen only once. The top ten clones comprise around 26% of the sample. The specimen was peripheral blood, collected 28 days after the second AZD1222 dose. The source is an adult who received the AZD1222 COVID-19 vaccine.

The chain recombines TRBV19 with TRBJ2-3; D ambiguous. Germline V gene data show CDR1 as LNHDA and CDR2 as SQIVND (reference sequence). This CDR3 is 14 amino acids long. The germline V and J ends were trimmed by 5 bases and 2 bases, with 11 bases remaining between them. The CDR3 sequence: CASSPGPPTDTQYF. The CDR3 coding sequence is TGTGCCAGTAGTCCTGGGCCCCCCACAGATACGCAGTATTTT.

This clone was picked up one time. This sequence joins TRBV9 and TRBJ1-1; maybe TRBD1 (6 bases). The CDR3 is made up of 15 amino acids. Trimming pared 1 base from V and 0 bases from J, leaving 10 bases between. Germline V CDR1 and CDR2: SGDLS, YYNGEE. CDR3 bases: TGTGCCAGCAGCGTAACTGGGGGGCTGAACACTGAAGCTTTCTTT. Protein sequence: CASSVTGGLNTEAFF.

CDR3 amino acids: CAWSPSAGEQYF. The CDR3 DNA reads TGTGCCTGGAGCCCCTCGGCGGGTGAGCAGTACTTC. The chain employs TRBV30 and TRBJ2-7; D is possibly TRBD2 (5 bases). Trimming removed 3 bases at V and 7 bases at J, with 13 bases between. The CDR3 sequence is 12 residues long. Germline V CDR1 and CDR2: GTSNPN, SVGIG (reference sequence).

The rearrangement joins TRBV7-2 to TRBJ1-1, with D hard to call. This CDR3 is 12 amino acids long. Germline V lookup: CDR1 SGHTA, CDR2 FQGNSA. Trimming cost V 5 bases and J 4 bases, with 8 bases left between them. CDR3 nucleotides: TGTGCCAGCAGCCTGGTTAGCACTGAAGCTTTCTTT. Translating gives CASSLVSTEAFF.

The chain combines TRBV4-1 with TRBJ2-1, with 10 bases that match TRBD2. Germline CDR1 MGHRA, CDR2 YSYEKL. CDR3 length: 16 amino acids. Losses at the gene ends were 1 base for V and 7 bases for J; bases not matched to a gene: 7. CDR3 in DNA: TGCGCCAGCAGCCAAGTGGGTAGCGGGGGGTGGAATGAGCAGTTCTTC. Amino acid sequence: CASSQVGSGGWNEQFF.

The chain carries TRBV9 and TRBJ1-5; unclear D gene. Germline V CDR1 and CDR2: SGDLS, YYNGEE. Trimming removed 4 bases from V and 0 bases from J, with 14 bases in between. The CDR3 is made up of 16 amino acids. The CDR3 protein is CASSPGAVYSNQPQHF. CDR3 nucleotide sequence: TGTGCCAGCAGCCCCGGAGCGGTTTATAGCAATCAGCCCCAGCATTTT.

This chain connects TRBV12-5 to TRBJ1-1, with D hard to call. V was shortened by 1 base and J by 0 bases, with 3 bases between the two germline ends. CDR1 LGHNT and CDR2 FRNRAP come from the germline V gene. The CDR3 covers 13 residues. CDR3 nucleotides: TGTGCTAGTGGTTTGGAGGTGAACACTGAAGCTTTCTTT. Translation gives CASGLEVNTEAFF.

The V gene is TRBV6-6, the J gene TRBJ1-1; D might be TRBD1 (5 bases). The CDR3 length is 18 residues. The V and J ends lost 5 bases and 0 bases respectively, with 22 bases between them. Germline-derived CDR1 and CDR2 are MNHNY and SVGAGI (reference sequence). The CDR3 sequence is CASSRRLGGRGMNTEAFF. In nucleotides, the CDR3 is TGTGCCAGCAGTCGCCGCCTTGGGGGGAGAGGGATGAACACTGAAGCTTTCTTT.

The chain carries TRBV7-2 and TRBJ2-7; D not resolved. Trimming removed 1 base from V and 7 bases from J, with 11 bases in between. CDR3 size: 13 residues. Per germline, CDR1 SGHTA and CDR2 FQGNSA. Here the CDR3 reads CASSLDLSREQYF. As DNA, the CDR3 is TGTGCCAGCAGCTTAGATCTTAGCAGGGAGCAGTACTTC. Based on the CDR3 plus reference TRBV7-2 and TRBJ2-7, the full variable domain is GAGVSQSPSNKVTEKGKDVELRCDPISGHTALYWYRQSLGQGLEFLIYFQGNSAPDKSGLPSDRFSAERTGGSVSTLTIQRTQQEDSAVYLCASSLDLSREQYFGPGTRLTVT.

The chain combines TRBV7-2 with TRBJ1-1; a weak D match, TRBD1 (5 bases). The CDR3 contains 14 residues. Germline V gene data show CDR1 as SGHTA and CDR2 as FQGNSA. Trimming took 1 base from V and 1 from J, leaving 7 bases between them. The DNA for the CDR3 is TGTGCCAGCAGCTTAGGAGGACAGAACACTGAAGCTTTCTTT. This translates into CASSLGGQNTEAFF.

The chain uses TRBV4-1 and TRBJ2-3; perhaps TRBD2 as D (5 bases). The ends were cut back, 1 base at V and 6 bases at J, with 11 bases in the middle. The germline V gene encodes CDR1 MGHRA and CDR2 YSYEKL. The CDR3 is 14 amino acids. CDR3 in amino acids: CASSQVSAADTQYF. The CDR3 DNA reads as TGCGCCAGCAGCCAAGTTAGCGCGGCGGATACGCAGTATTTT.

This chain links TRBV6-5 with TRBJ2-7; D gene unclear. The CDR3 covers 13 residues. Germline V gene lookup returns CDR1 MNHEY and CDR2 SVGAGI. With 8 bases removed from V and 6 bases from J, the gap between germline ends came to 17 bases. The CDR3 nucleotides read TGTGCCAGCGCCTCCAGGAATCACGGCGAGCAGTACTTC. Its translation is CASASRNHGEQYF.

This chain uses TRBV20-1 with TRBJ2-3; the D is unclear. The CDR3 loop spans 11 amino acids. Germline V gene data show CDR1 as DFQATT and CDR2 as SNEGSKA (reference sequence). Trimming took 5 bases from V and 4 from J, leaving 7 bases between them. For the CDR3, the DNA is TGCAGTGCTGGCGCATCAGATACGCAGTATTTT. Encoded protein: CSAGASDTQYF.

This clone was observed once. This rearrangement joins TRBV19 to TRBJ2-5; no firm D call. Germline CDR1 LNHDA, CDR2 SQIVND (reference sequence). V dropped 7 bases and J dropped 2 bases, with 11 bases sitting between them. The CDR3 has 13 amino acids. The CDR3 DNA follows: TGTGCCAGTAACAAGGGCAGTCAAGAGACCCAGTACTTC. Encoded protein: CASNKGSQETQYF.

The V gene is TRBV7-9, the J gene TRBJ2-6, with a weak D call TRBD1 (6 bases). The ends were cut back, 1 base at V and 2 bases at J, with 6 bases in the middle. This CDR3 contains 15 residues. The germline V gene has CDR1 SEHNR and CDR2 FQNEAQ (reference sequence). CDR3 in DNA: TGTGCCAGCAGCTTAGAGGGGGCTGGGGCCAACGTCCTGACTTTC. Encoded protein: CASSLEGAGANVLTF.